A single sample is the source of the 20 T cell receptor beta chains below, sequenced in a study of response to subunit inactivated influenza vaccine. TCRdb itself ran the RT-PCR reads through MiXCR, one entry per CDR3 protein. The sample has about 700,000 distinct CDR3 sequences; 13% to 15% are singletons. Sequencing used PBMCs from blood, obtained approximately 15 days before vaccination. These receptors all stem from a man between 50 and 59 years old who received an inactivated influenza vaccine.

This clonotype was seen at least ten times. The chain carries TRBV3-1 and TRBJ1-1; possible D gene TRBD1, 6 bases. In germline, CDR1 is LGHDT, CDR2 YNNKEL (reference sequence). The CDR3 is 14 residues long. Trimming pared 3 bases from V and 4 bases from J, leaving 12 bases between. Written as DNA, the CDR3 is TGTGCCAGCAGCCAGGGTAGCAGGGGCACTGAAGCTTTCTTT. Amino acids: CASSQGSRGTEAFF.

J is TRBJ2-1 and V is TRBV7-8; D remains ambiguous. The CDR3 extends over 16 amino acids. Germline V lookup: CDR1 SGHVS, CDR2 FQNEAQ. Trimming shortened V by 2 bases and J by 3 bases, and 14 bases separated the two germline ends. The DNA for the CDR3 is TGTGCCAGCAGCTTACCCTTTAAGCGTAACTACAATGAGCAGTTCTTC. Amino acid sequence: CASSLPFKRNYNEQFF. Drawing the rest from reference TRBV7-8 and TRBJ2-1, the complete variable domain is GAGVSQSPRYKVAKRGQDVALRCDPISGHVSLFWYQQALGQGPEFLTYFQNEAQLDKSGLPSDRFFAERPEGSVSTLKIQRTQQEDSAVYLCASSLPFKRNYNEQFFGPGTRLTVL.

CDR3 loop: CASRPLPGQGPYEQYF. The CDR3 bases are TGTGCCAGCAGACCACTACCGGGACAGGGGCCCTACGAGCAGTACTTC. This chain connects TRBV6-2 or TRBV6-3 to TRBJ2-7; 10 nucleotides match TRBD1. CDR3 length: 16 residues. V lost 6 bases to trimming and J lost 2 bases; unmatched junction nucleotides: 10. Looked up from germline, CDR1 is MNHEY and CDR2 is SVGEGT.

This clonotype has only a few counts. This chain uses TRBV11-2 with TRBJ1-4; 10 bases fit TRBD1. V was pared by 5 bases and J by 7 bases, with 7 bases of the junction left unmatched. Germline V CDR1 and CDR2: SGHAT, FQNNGV. The CDR3 totals 15 residues. The CDR3 DNA sequence: TGTGCCAGCAGCCATAGACAGGGGGCGGCTGAAAAACTGTTTTTT. This codes for CASSHRQGAAEKLFF.

This clonotype was detected only a few times. The V and J genes are TRBV6-2 or TRBV6-3 and TRBJ2-1, with 7 bases that match TRBD2. The CDR3 length is 15 residues. J lost 1 base, V lost 5 bases, and 5 bases had no gene match. Germline CDR1 and CDR2: MNHEY and SVGEGT. For the CDR3, the DNA is TGTGCCAGCAGTATTCCCGGGAGGTCCTACAATGAGCAGTTCTTC. Translating gives CASSIPGRSYNEQFF.

This clonotype was counted between two and nine times. V gene TRBV20-1 combines with J gene TRBJ2-2; D may be TRBD1 (6 bases). CDR3 length equals 15 residues. Germline V lookup: CDR1 DFQATT, CDR2 SNEGSKA (reference sequence). Trimming took 0 bases from V and 4 from J, leaving 12 bases between them. This CDR3 is CSARDRGPSTGELFF. CDR3 coding DNA: TGCAGTGCTAGAGACAGGGGACCGTCCACCGGGGAGCTGTTTTTT.

This clonotype was observed a few times. V usage is TRBV27 and J usage is TRBJ2-2; 7 bases are a match to TRBD2. The germline V gene encodes CDR1 MNHEY and CDR2 SMNVEV (reference sequence). CDR3 length: 17 amino acids. V trimming: 1 base; J trimming: 1 base; junction bases outside the gene matches: 6. CDR3 in DNA: TGTGCCAGCAGTTTATTTGGTGGGGGGGTGAACACCGGGGAGCTGTTTTTT. Protein product: CASSLFGGGVNTGELFF.

The chain joins TRBV10-3 to TRBJ2-2; TRBD1 matches 11 bases. Germline V gene data show CDR1 as ENHRY and CDR2 as SYGVKD. CDR3 length equals 14 residues. The V and J ends lost 4 bases and 6 bases, in that order; junction bases with no gene match: 1. CDR3 DNA sequence: TGTGCCATCAGTGTGGACAGGGGGCCCGGGGAGCTGTTTTTT. Amino acid sequence: CAISVDRGPGELFF.

This clonotype was observed a handful of times. The chain recombines TRBV6-1 with TRBJ1-1; tentative D call: TRBD1 (5 bases). This CDR3 is built from 14 residues. Germline V gives CDR1 MNHNS, CDR2 SASEGT. Deletions cut 5 bases from V and 5 bases from J, with 15 bases between. The chain's CDR3 is CASSSPGGRTEAFF. The CDR3 DNA reads TGTGCCAGCAGTAGCCCCGGGGGTCGGACTGAAGCTTTCTTT.

V gene TRBV7-9 combines with J gene TRBJ1-6; no definite D call. CDR3 length: 17 residues. Germline loops: CDR1 SEHNR, CDR2 FQNEAQ (reference sequence). V lost 0 bases and J 8 bases, leaving 17 bases between the germline ends. CDR3 DNA: TGTGCCAGCAGCTTAGCCCTCTCCACAGCTACCTATTCACCCCTCCACTTT. Amino acid sequence: CASSLALSTATYSPLHF.

This clonotype has a handful of counts. The rearrangement joins TRBV7-9 to TRBJ2-2; 7 bases are a match to TRBD1. Germline V gene lookup returns CDR1 SEHNR and CDR2 FQNEAQ (reference sequence). Trimming removed 10 bases from V and 4 bases from J; junction bases left unmatched: 9. The CDR3 loop spans 14 amino acids. DNA of the CDR3: TGTGCCACCCAGGGGGTCCCGGCCACCGGGGAGCTGTTTTTT. Translating it yields CATQGVPATGELFF.

The rearrangement joins TRBV5-1 to TRBJ1-3; D unresolved. The CDR3 covers 14 residues. Germline CDR1 reads SGHRS; CDR2 reads YFSETQ. Trimming stripped 2 bases from V and 0 bases from J, with 6 bases between. CDR3 bases: TGCGCCAGCAGCTTCGGCCCCTCTGGAAACACCATATATTTT. The encoded protein is CASSFGPSGNTIYF.

A few counts support this clonotype. V is TRBV29-1 and J is TRBJ2-6; 7 nucleotides agree with TRBD1. The germline gives CDR1 SQVTM, CDR2 ANQGSEA. The CDR3 extends over 14 amino acids. The V segment lost 4 bases and the J segment 4 bases; nucleotides outside the gene matches: 4. The CDR3 bases are TGCAGCGTTGTGACAGGGTACGGGGCCAACGTCCTGACTTTC. This encodes CSVVTGYGANVLTF.

In this sample, this clonotype turned up many times. The chain has TRBV7-2 and TRBJ2-1; 7 bases are shared with TRBD2. The germline gives CDR1 SGHTA, CDR2 FQGNSA. The V and J ends lost 5 bases and 10 bases, in that order; junction bases with no gene match: 8. The CDR3 loop spans 13 amino acids. CDR3 region: CASSPFAGAEQFF. DNA for the CDR3: TGTGCCAGCAGCCCCTTCGCGGGAGCCGAGCAGTTCTTC.

There are a few counts of this clonotype. The CDR3 nucleotides read TGTGCCAGCAGACCCCTCGGGGTCGGGGGCCGAGATACGCAGTATTTT. It yields the protein CASRPLGVGGRDTQYF. This sequence joins TRBV6-2 or TRBV6-3 and TRBJ2-3; D possibly uses TRBD1 or TRBD2 (6 bases each). Trimming took off 6 bases at V and 5 bases at J, with 21 bases between the two ends. The CDR3 runs to 16 residues. The germline CDR1 and CDR2 sequences are MNHEY and SVGEGT.

There are many counts of this clonotype. V is TRBV3-1 and J is TRBJ2-7; 9 bases are shared with TRBD1. CDR1 LGHDT and CDR2 YNNKEL come from the germline V gene (reference sequence). Trimming removed 5 bases from V and 4 bases from J; junction bases left unmatched: 6. The length of the CDR3 is 14 residues. CDR3 residues: CASSLGTGLYEQYF. In nucleotides, the CDR3 is TGTGCCAGCAGCTTGGGGACAGGGTTATACGAGCAGTACTTC.

The chain links TRBV7-8 to TRBJ1-5; D is ambiguous. Trimming removed 3 bases from V and 5 bases from J, with 17 bases in between. The CDR3 runs 16 residues. Germline-derived CDR1 and CDR2 are SGHVS and FQNEAQ. In nucleotides, the CDR3 is TGTGCCAGCAGCTTTATTGGAGGAAGAAACCATCAGCCCCAGCATTTT. Amino acid sequence: CASSFIGGRNHQPQHF.

This chain uses TRBV19 with TRBJ2-7, with TRBD2 as a possible D gene (6 bases). Germline V gene data show CDR1 as LNHDA and CDR2 as SQIVND (reference sequence). This CDR3 spans 15 amino acids. Trimming stripped 4 bases from V and 3 bases from J, with 16 bases between. Here the CDR3 DNA reads TGTGCCAGTAGTACCCAGGCGGGGTACATCTACGAGCAGTACTTC. Protein: CASSTQAGYIYEQYF.

The chain couples TRBV7-2 to TRBJ2-3; TRBD2 aligns across 7 bases. This CDR3 region has 15 residues. V shed 1 base and J 3 bases; nucleotides not matched to a gene: 4. Germline V gives CDR1 SGHTA, CDR2 FQGNSA. The CDR3 here is CASSLVLRGTDTQYF. DNA of the CDR3: TGTGCCAGCAGCTTAGTTTTGCGGGGGACAGATACGCAGTATTTT.

This clonotype has a handful of counts. The chain joins TRBV10-3 to TRBJ2-1; tentatively, D is TRBD1 or TRBD2 (5 bases each). V was pared by 8 bases and J by 7 bases, with 15 bases between. The CDR3 totals 13 residues. Germline-derived CDR1 and CDR2 are ENHRY and SYGVKD. CDR3 region: CAIARIEGNEQFF. For the CDR3, the DNA is TGTGCCATCGCGAGGATTGAGGGGAATGAGCAGTTCTTC.